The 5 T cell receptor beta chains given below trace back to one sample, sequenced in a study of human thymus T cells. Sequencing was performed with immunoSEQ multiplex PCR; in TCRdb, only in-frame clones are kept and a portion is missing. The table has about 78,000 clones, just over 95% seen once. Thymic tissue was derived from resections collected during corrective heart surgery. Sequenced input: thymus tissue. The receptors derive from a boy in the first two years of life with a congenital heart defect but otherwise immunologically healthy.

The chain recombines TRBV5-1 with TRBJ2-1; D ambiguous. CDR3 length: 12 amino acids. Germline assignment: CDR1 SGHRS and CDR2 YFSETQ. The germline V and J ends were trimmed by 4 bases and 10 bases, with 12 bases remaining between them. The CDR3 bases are TGCGCCAGCAGCACTGCGAAGAGGGAGCAGTTCTTC. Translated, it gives CASSTAKREQFF.

The DNA of the CDR3 is TGTGCCAGCAGCCAAGGGACCAAGTCGTACCTTCGCCGGGCGGAGACCCAGTACTTC. It specifies CASSQGTKSYLRRAETQYF. This chain links TRBV4-2 with TRBJ2-5; the D is unclear. There are 19 residues in the CDR3. Germline lookup yields CDR1 LGHNA and CDR2 YNFKEQ. With 1 base removed from V and 5 bases from J, the gap between germline ends came to 26 bases.

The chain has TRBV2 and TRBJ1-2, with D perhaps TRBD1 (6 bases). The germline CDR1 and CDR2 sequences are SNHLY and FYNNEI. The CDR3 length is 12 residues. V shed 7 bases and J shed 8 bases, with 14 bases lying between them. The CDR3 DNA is TGTGCCAGCACCACGACAGGCAGGGGCTACACCTTC. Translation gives CASTTTGRGYTF.

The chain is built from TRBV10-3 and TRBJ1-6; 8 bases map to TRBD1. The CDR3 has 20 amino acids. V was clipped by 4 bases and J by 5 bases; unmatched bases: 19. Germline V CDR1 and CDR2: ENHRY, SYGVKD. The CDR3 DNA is TGTGCCATCAGTGGCAAGACAGGGGAGGAACCCCCTCTGAATAATTCACCCCTCCACTTT. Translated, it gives CAISGKTGEEPPLNNSPLHF.

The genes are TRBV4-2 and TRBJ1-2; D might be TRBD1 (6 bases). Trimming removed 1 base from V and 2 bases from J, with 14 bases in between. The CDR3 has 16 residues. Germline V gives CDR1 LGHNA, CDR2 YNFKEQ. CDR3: CASSQASGEGNYGYTF. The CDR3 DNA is TGTGCCAGCAGCCAAGCCTCAGGGGAAGGGAACTATGGCTACACCTTC.